This is a list of T cell receptor beta chains from one sample in a study of blood T cells in healthy people across ages. TCRdb re-called the 5' RACE reads with MiXCR, one entry per CDR3 protein. The sample contains over a million distinct CDR3 sequences, 45% of which appear only once. Sequencing was done on a sample of blood. Receptors originate from a woman aged 55-75 years in good health. Both conserved end residues are part of each CDR3.

V gene: TRBV27
J gene: TRBJ2-1
CDR3 protein: CASSFGAGPSEQFF

V gene: TRBV28
J gene: TRBJ2-4
CDR3 protein: CASSATWRNIQYF

V gene: TRBV11-2
J gene: TRBJ2-1
CDR3 protein: CASSSRMGASSYNEQFF

V gene: TRBV20-1
J gene: TRBJ2-7
CDR3 protein: CSATPIAGGHLEQYF

V gene: TRBV10-3
J gene: TRBJ2-7
CDR3 protein: CAISATSGTLEQYF

V gene: TRBV7-9
J gene: TRBJ2-7
CDR3 protein: CASSLTGGYPSGYEQYF

V gene: TRBV13
J gene: NA
CDR3 protein: CASSPPLEGNDEQYF

V gene: TRBV10-3
J gene: TRBJ1-3
CDR3 protein: CAISEPRHTSGNTIYF

V gene: TRBV10-3
J gene: TRBJ2-5
CDR3 protein: CAIRKASGWVGGQYF

V gene: TRBV12-3/TRBV12-4
J gene: TRBJ1-5
CDR3 protein: CASTPGGRQGNQPQHF

V gene: TRBV2
J gene: TRBJ2-3
CDR3 protein: CASEGLQPRTDTQYF

V gene: TRBV6-5
J gene: TRBJ1-4
CDR3 protein: CASCQTGGDEKLFF

V gene: TRBV20-1
J gene: TRBJ1-6
CDR3 protein: CSARGLGAAYNSPLHF

V gene: TRBV7-2
J gene: TRBJ2-5
CDR3 protein: CASSLGGQAQEAQYF

V gene: TRBV2
J gene: TRBJ1-6
CDR3 protein: CASIRDSENSPLHF

V gene: TRBV27
J gene: TRBJ1-1
CDR3 protein: CASSFVGRETEAFF

V gene: TRBV20-1
J gene: TRBJ1-5
CDR3 protein: CSARDRAGRQPQHF

V gene: TRBV7-9
J gene: TRBJ2-7
CDR3 protein: CASSSRQGYHEQYF

V gene: TRBV7-9
J gene: TRBJ2-5
CDR3 protein: CASSSPGLKETQYF

V gene: TRBV15
J gene: TRBJ1-6
CDR3 protein: CATSREGLDESPLHF

V gene: TRBV20-1
J gene: TRBJ2-1
CDR3 protein: CSAKRWGTGKNNEQFF

V gene: TRBV3-1
J gene: TRBJ2-5
CDR3 protein: CASSQGVRGQETQYF

V gene: TRBV6-5
J gene: TRBJ2-1
CDR3 protein: CASSYSGQFYNEQFF

V gene: TRBV12-3/TRBV12-4
J gene: TRBJ2-5
CDR3 protein: CASSLGRDRVQGTQYF

V gene: TRBV27
J gene: TRBJ2-7
CDR3 protein: CASSLTGGLEQYF

V gene: TRBV15
J gene: TRBJ2-1
CDR3 protein: CATSRDHSEQFF

V gene: TRBV10-1
J gene: TRBJ2-6
CDR3 protein: CASGESSGANVLTF

V gene: TRBV11-2
J gene: TRBJ2-2
CDR3 protein: CASSLIGTANTGELFF

V gene: TRBV3-1
J gene: TRBJ2-7
CDR3 protein: CASSHGTSGSEQYF

V gene: TRBV2
J gene: TRBJ2-1
CDR3 protein: CASSHSGLVYNEQFF

V gene: TRBV6-1
J gene: TRBJ1-1
CDR3 protein: CASSDPRWGDTEAFF

V gene: TRBV18
J gene: TRBJ2-3
CDR3 protein: CASSKDQTSTDTQYF

V gene: TRBV6-5
J gene: TRBJ1-5
CDR3 protein: CASGLSQSNQPQHF

V gene: TRBV11-2
J gene: TRBJ2-5
CDR3 protein: CASSLAGTPSRTQYF

V gene: TRBV6-2/TRBV6-3
J gene: TRBJ2-5
CDR3 protein: CASSLTDSYNEQYF

V gene: TRBV7-9
J gene: TRBJ1-1
CDR3 protein: CASSAGMSTEAFF

V gene: TRBV10-3
J gene: TRBJ2-7
CDR3 protein: CAIKAPGTPREQYF

V gene: TRBV10-3
J gene: TRBJ2-5
CDR3 protein: CAAAVSQETQYF

V gene: TRBV4-2
J gene: NA
CDR3 protein: CASSQDWGLAYNEQYF

V gene: TRBV29-1
J gene: TRBJ1-2
CDR3 protein: CSVEVVSYGYTF

V gene: TRBV6-1
J gene: TRBJ2-6
CDR3 protein: CASSPGTGRAGANVLTF

V gene: TRBV12-3/TRBV12-4
J gene: NA
CDR3 protein: CASSLKGVTYEQYF

V gene: TRBV6-5
J gene: TRBJ2-3
CDR3 protein: CASSYGLAGDSDTQYF

V gene: TRBV6-5
J gene: TRBJ2-7
CDR3 protein: CASSPHSGAYEQYF

V gene: TRBV20-1
J gene: TRBJ2-1
CDR3 protein: CSAPGWSSYNEQFF

V gene: TRBV7-2
J gene: NA
CDR3 protein: CASSLVHVAGGDEQYF

V gene: TRBV5-1
J gene: TRBJ2-1
CDR3 protein: CASSLEGRRENEQFF

V gene: TRBV5-1
J gene: NA
CDR3 protein: CASRGQGASSRTQYF

V gene: TRBV7-3
J gene: TRBJ1-2
CDR3 protein: CASSLMGGYGYTF

V gene: TRBV20-1
J gene: TRBJ2-1
CDR3 protein: CSARDRLRDSKEQFF

V gene: TRBV2
J gene: TRBJ2-1
CDR3 protein: CAARAVNEQFF

V gene: TRBV29-1
J gene: TRBJ2-3
CDR3 protein: CSVVGRSGRALDTQYF

V gene: TRBV5-1
J gene: NA
CDR3 protein: CASSLGSHEQYF

V gene: TRBV4-2
J gene: TRBJ2-7
CDR3 protein: CASSQERAGDSYEQYF

V gene: TRBV28
J gene: TRBJ2-3
CDR3 protein: CASSSIGIGLADTQYF

V gene: TRBV6-4
J gene: TRBJ1-2
CDR3 protein: CASSDSGWGYTF

V gene: TRBV12-3/TRBV12-4
J gene: TRBJ2-3
CDR3 protein: CASSLAVYTDTQYF

V gene: TRBV20-1
J gene: NA
CDR3 protein: CSAKGWAKNIQYF

V gene: TRBV20-1
J gene: TRBJ2-3
CDR3 protein: CSAVTGTSTDTQYF